Listed below are T cell receptor beta chains from one sample, sequenced in a study of cytomegalovirus exposure and HLA in healthy donors. Sequencing was performed with immunoSEQ multiplex PCR; in TCRdb, only in-frame clones are kept and a portion is missing. The sample carries about 150,000 clones, around 88% recorded once. Specimen: PBMCs. These receptors were obtained from a man aged 18-30 years in good health and CMV-seropositive. Both conserved end residues are part of each CDR3. Each record gives: CDR3 protein, CDR3 DNA, D gene, clone size, J gene, V gene. D genes are given only for firm matches. Clone size, where shown, is once, few, many, or a class for clones that have expanded.

CASSLRRQANYGYTF,TGTGCCAGCAGCCTCCGTCGACAGGCTAACTATGGCTACACCTTC,-,-,TRBJ1-2,TRBV7-2
CASSLSQGKGHTQYF,TGTGCCAGCAGCCTTTCCCAGGGGAAAGGGCATACGCAGTATTTT,-,-,TRBJ2-3,TRBV6-5
CASSLGGNTEAFF,TGTGCCAGCAGCTTGGGAGGGAACACTGAAGCTTTCTTT,-,-,TRBJ1-1,TRBV5-4
CASNSGGTDNEQFF,TGTGCCAGCAATTCAGGAGGGACAGACAATGAGCAGTTCTTC,-,few,TRBJ2-1,TRBV27
CASRPTGGNQPQHF,TGTGCCAGCAGGCCGACAGGGGGAAATCAGCCCCAGCATTTT,TRBD1,-,TRBJ1-5,TRBV6-5
CASSDHSGDYNEQFF,TGTGCCAGCAGTGACCATAGCGGGGACTACAATGAGCAGTTCTTC,TRBD2,-,TRBJ2-1,TRBV6-4
CASSQDRGTSVYNEQFF,TGTGCCAGCAGCCAAGATAGGGGGACTAGCGTATACAATGAGCAGTTCTTC,TRBD2,-,TRBJ2-1,TRBV4-2
CASSLWDTTDTQYF,TGTGCCAGCAGCTTATGGGACACCACAGATACGCAGTATTTT,-,-,TRBJ2-3,TRBV11-2
CASMLGEATFF,TGTGCCAGTATGTTAGGCGAGGCGACTTTCTTT,-,-,TRBJ1-1,TRBV19
CASSVVQANTEAFF,TGTGCCAGCAGCGTAGTTCAGGCGAACACTGAAGCTTTCTTT,-,-,TRBJ1-1,TRBV9
CSVLKTGEAFF,TGCAGCGTACTAAAGACAGGGGAAGCTTTCTTT,TRBD1,-,TRBJ1-1,TRBV29-1
CASSQTGSSYEQYF,TGCGCCAGCAGCCAGACGGGGAGCTCCTACGAGCAGTACTTC,-,-,TRBJ2-7,TRBV4-3
CASSWTPGQGEPQYF,TGTGCCAGCAGCTGGACCCCGGGACAGGGGGAGCCCCAGTACTTC,TRBD1,-,TRBJ2-5,TRBV7-6
CASSEYRDRGTDTQYF,TGTGCCAGCAGTGAATATCGGGACAGGGGAACAGATACGCAGTATTTT,TRBD1,-,TRBJ2-3,TRBV25-1